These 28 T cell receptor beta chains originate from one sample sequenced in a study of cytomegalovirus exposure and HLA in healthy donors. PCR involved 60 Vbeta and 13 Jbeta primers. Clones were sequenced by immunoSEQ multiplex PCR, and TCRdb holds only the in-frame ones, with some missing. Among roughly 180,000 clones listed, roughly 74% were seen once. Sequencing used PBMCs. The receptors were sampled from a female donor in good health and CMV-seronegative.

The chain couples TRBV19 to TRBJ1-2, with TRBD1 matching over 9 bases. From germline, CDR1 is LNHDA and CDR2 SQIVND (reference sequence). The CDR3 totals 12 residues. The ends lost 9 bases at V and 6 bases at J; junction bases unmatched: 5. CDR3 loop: CASSDRGNGYTF. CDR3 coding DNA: TGTGCCAGCTCGGACAGGGGTAATGGCTACACCTTC.

The CDR3 loop is CASSTARGGRAEAFF. Here the CDR3 DNA reads TGTGCCAGCAGCACGGCGAGAGGGGGAAGGGCTGAAGCTTTCTTT. The chain carries TRBV11-3 and TRBJ1-1; tentative D call: TRBD1 (6 bases). The germline CDR1 and CDR2 sequences are SGHNT and YENEEA. With 5 bases removed from V and 6 bases from J, the gap between germline ends came to 19 bases. This CDR3 contains 15 residues.

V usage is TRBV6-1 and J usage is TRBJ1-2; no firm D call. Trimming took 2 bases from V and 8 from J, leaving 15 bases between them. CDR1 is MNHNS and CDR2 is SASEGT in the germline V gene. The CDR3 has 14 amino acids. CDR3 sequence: CASSEQIAAGGYTF. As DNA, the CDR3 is TGTGCCAGCAGTGAACAAATAGCAGCGGGGGGCTACACCTTC.

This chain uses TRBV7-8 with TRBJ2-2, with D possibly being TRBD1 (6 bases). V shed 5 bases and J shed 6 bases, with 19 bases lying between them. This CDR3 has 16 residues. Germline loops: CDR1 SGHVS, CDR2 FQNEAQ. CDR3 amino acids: CASSQGQRSPAGELFF. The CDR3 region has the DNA TGTGCCAGCAGCCAGGGGCAGCGGTCCCCGGCCGGGGAGCTGTTTTTT. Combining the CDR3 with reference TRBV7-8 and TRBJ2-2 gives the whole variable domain GAGVSQSPRYKVAKRGQDVALRCDPISGHVSLFWYQQALGQGPEFLTYFQNEAQLDKSGLPSDRFFAERPEGSVSTLKIQRTQQEDSAVYLCASSQGQRSPAGELFFGEGSRLTVL.

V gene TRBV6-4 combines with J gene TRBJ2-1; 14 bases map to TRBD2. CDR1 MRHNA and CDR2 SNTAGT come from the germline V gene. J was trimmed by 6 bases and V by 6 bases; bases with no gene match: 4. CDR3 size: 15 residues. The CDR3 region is CASSSGTSGGNEQFF. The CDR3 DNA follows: TGTGCCAGCAGCTCCGGGACTAGCGGGGGCAATGAGCAGTTCTTC.

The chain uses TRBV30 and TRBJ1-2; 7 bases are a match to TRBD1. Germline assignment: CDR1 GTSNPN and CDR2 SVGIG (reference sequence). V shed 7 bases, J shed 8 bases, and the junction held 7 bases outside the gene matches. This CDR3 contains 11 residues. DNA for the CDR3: TGTGCCTATGGACAGGATAGGGGCTACACCTTC. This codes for CAYGQDRGYTF.

The CDR3 spells CASSLGQTLAKNIQYF. The DNA for the CDR3 is TGCGCCAGCAGCCTGGGACAGACCCTAGCCAAAAACATTCAGTACTTC. This sequence joins TRBV5-1 and TRBJ2-4; 7 nucleotides align to TRBD1. The germline gives CDR1 SGHRS, CDR2 YFSETQ. V gave up 4 bases and J gave up 0 bases; unmatched junction bases: 7. This CDR3 region has 16 residues.

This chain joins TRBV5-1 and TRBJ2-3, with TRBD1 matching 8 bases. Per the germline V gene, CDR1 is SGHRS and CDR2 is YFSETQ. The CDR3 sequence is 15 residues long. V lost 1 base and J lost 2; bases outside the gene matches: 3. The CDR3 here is CASSLWGQATDTQYF. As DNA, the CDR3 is TGCGCCAGCAGCTTGTGGGGACAGGCCACAGATACGCAGTATTTT. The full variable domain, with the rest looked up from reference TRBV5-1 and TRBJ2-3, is KAGVTQTPRYLIKTRGQQVTLSCSPISGHRSVSWYQQTPGQGLQFLFEYFSETQRNKGNFPGRFSGRQFSNSRSEMNVSTLELGDSALYLCASSLWGQATDTQYFGPGTRLTVL.

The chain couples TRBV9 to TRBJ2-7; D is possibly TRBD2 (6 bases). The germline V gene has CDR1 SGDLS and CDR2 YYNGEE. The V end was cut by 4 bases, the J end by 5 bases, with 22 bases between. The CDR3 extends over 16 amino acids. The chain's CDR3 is CASSPHPGGGVNEQYF. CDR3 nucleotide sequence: TGTGCCAGCAGCCCCCACCCCGGAGGAGGGGTCAACGAGCAGTACTTC. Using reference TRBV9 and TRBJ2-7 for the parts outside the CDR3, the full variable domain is DSGVTQTPKHLITATGQRVTLRCSPRSGDLSVYWYQQSLDQGLQFLIQYYNGEERAKGNILERFSAQQFPDLHSELNLSSLELGDSALYFCASSPHPGGGVNEQYFGPGTRLTVT.

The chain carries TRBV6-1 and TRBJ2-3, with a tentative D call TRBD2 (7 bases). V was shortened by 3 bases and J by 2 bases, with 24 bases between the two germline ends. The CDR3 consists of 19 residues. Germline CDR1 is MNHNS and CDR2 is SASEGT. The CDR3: CASSEVAGAPSAPTDTQYF. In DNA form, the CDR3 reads TGTGCCAGCAGTGAGGTGGCGGGGGCCCCGTCTGCCCCCACAGATACGCAGTATTTT.

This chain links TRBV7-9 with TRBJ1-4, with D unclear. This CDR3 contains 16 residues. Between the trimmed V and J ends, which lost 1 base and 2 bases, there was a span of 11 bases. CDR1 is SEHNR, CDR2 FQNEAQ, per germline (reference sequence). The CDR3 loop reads CASSLGRRETNEKLFF. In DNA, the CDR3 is TGTGCCAGCAGCTTAGGCCGGCGGGAGACTAATGAAAAACTGTTTTTT.

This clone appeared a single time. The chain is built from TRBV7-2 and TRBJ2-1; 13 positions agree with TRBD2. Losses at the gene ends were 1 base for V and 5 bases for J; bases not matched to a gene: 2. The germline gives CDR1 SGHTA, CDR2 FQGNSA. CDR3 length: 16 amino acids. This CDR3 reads CASSLGLAGGHNEQFF. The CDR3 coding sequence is TGTGCCAGCAGCTTAGGACTAGCGGGAGGCCACAATGAGCAGTTCTTC.

CDR3 coding DNA: TGCGCCAGCAGGCAAACAGGGGGCGGCACAGATACGCAGTATTTT. Translated, it gives CASRQTGGGTDTQYF. The chain employs TRBV5-1 and TRBJ2-3, with TRBD1 matching over 9 bases. V was clipped by 5 bases and J by 1 base; unmatched bases: 5. Germline-derived CDR1 and CDR2 are SGHRS and YFSETQ. The CDR3 is 15 residues long.

The CDR3 region has the DNA TGTGCCAGCAGACACCCAAGGGCAGGGCAGGATACGCAGTATTTT. Translation: CASRHPRAGQDTQYF. The chain combines TRBV21-1 with TRBJ2-3; TRBD1, the table's D call, lacks a check against the DNA. TRBV21-1 corresponds to a pseudogene. There are 15 residues in the CDR3.

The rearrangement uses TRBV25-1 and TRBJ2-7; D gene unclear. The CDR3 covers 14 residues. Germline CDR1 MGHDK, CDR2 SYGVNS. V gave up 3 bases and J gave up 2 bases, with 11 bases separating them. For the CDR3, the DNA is TGTGCCAGCAGTGAGGGCTTGGGTGCCTACGAGCAGTACTTC. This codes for CASSEGLGAYEQYF.

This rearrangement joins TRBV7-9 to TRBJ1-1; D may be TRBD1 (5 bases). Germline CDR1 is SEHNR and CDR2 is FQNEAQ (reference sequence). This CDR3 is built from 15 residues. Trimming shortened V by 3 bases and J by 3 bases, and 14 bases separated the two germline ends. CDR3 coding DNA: TGTGCCAGCAGCTTGCCAAAAGACAGCTACACTGAAGCTTTCTTT. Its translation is CASSLPKDSYTEAFF.

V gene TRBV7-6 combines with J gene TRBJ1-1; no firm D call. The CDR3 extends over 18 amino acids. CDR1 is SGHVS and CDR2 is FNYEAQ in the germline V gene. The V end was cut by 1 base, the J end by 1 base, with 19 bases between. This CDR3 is CASSLDSTIGFQNTEAFF. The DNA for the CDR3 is TGTGCCAGCAGCTTAGACTCAACCATTGGTTTTCAGAACACTGAAGCTTTCTTT.

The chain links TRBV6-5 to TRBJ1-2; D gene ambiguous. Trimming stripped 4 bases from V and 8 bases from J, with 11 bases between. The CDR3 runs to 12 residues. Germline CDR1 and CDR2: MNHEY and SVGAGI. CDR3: CASSSRGVGYTF. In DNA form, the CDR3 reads TGTGCCAGCAGTTCACGCGGGGTAGGCTACACCTTC.

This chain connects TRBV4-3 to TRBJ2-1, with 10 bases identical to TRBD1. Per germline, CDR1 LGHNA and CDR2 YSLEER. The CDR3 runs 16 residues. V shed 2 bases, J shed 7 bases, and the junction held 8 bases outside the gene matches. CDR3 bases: TGCGCCAGCAGCCAACGCTTGGGACAGGGGTGGAATGAGCAGTTCTTC. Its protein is CASSQRLGQGWNEQFF.

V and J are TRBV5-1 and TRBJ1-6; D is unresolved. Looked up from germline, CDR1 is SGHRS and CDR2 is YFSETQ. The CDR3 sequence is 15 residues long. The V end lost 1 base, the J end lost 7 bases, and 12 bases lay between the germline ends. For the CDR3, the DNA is TGCGCCAGCAGCTTGAGGGAAGCGGGCAATTCACCCCTCCACTTT. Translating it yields CASSLREAGNSPLHF.

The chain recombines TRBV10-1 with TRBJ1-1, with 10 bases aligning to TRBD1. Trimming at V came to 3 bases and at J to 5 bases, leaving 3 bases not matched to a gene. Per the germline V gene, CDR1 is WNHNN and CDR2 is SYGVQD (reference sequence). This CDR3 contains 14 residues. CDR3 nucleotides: TGCGCCAGCAGTGAAGACAGGGGGCAAACTGAAGCTTTCTTT. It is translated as CASSEDRGQTEAFF.

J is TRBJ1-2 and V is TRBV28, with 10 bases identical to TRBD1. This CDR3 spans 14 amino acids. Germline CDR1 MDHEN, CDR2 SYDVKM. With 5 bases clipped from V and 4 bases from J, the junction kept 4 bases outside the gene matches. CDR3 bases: TGTGCCAGCAGTGCTTGGACAGGGGGCTATGGCTACACCTTC. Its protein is CASSAWTGGYGYTF.

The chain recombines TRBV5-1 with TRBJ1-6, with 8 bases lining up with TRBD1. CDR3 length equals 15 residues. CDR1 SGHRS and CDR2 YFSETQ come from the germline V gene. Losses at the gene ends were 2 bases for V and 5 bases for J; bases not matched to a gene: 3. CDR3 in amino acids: CASSFGTGNNSPLHF. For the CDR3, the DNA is TGCGCCAGCAGCTTTGGGACAGGAAATAATTCACCCCTCCACTTT.

The CDR3 protein is CASSRTPSGGYEQYF. In DNA form, the CDR3 reads TGTGCCAGCTCCCGGACCCCATCAGGGGGCTACGAGCAGTACTTC. This chain links TRBV5-4 with TRBJ2-7, with TRBD1 matching 7 bases. The CDR3 is 15 amino acids. Germline V gene lookup returns CDR1 SGHNT and CDR2 YYREEE (reference sequence). V shed 7 bases and J 3 bases; nucleotides not matched to a gene: 13.

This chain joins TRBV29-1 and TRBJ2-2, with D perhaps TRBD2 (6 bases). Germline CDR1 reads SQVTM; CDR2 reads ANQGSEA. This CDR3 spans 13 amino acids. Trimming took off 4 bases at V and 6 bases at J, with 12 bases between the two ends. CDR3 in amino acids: CSVGVGGSGELFF. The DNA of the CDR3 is TGCAGCGTTGGGGTGGGAGGCTCCGGGGAGCTGTTTTTT.

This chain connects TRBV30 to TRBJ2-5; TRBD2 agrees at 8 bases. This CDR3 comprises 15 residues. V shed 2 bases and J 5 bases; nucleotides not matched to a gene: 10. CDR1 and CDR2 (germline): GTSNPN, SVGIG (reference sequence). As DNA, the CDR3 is TGTGCCTGGAGTCCACTCGGGACTAGTATGGAGACCCAGTACTTC. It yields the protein CAWSPLGTSMETQYF. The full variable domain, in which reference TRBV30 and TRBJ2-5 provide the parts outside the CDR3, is SQTIHQWPATLVQPVGSPLSLECTVEGTSNPNLYWYRQAAGRGLQLLFYSVGIGQISSEVPQNLSASRPQDRQFILSSKKLLLSDSGFYLCAWSPLGTSMETQYFGPGTRLLVL.

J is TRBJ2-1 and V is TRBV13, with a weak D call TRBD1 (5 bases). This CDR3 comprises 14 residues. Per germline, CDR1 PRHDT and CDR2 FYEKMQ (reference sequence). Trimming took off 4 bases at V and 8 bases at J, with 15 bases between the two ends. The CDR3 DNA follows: TGTGCCAGCAGCTCACTTAGGGGTAGGGATGAGCAGTTCTTC. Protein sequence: CASSSLRGRDEQFF. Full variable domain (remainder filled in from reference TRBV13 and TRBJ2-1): AAGVIQSPRHLIKEKRETATLKCYPIPRHDTVYWYQQGPGQDPQFLISFYEKMQSDKGSIPDRFSAQQFSDYHSELNMSSLELGDSALYFCASSSLRGRDEQFFGPGTRLTVL.

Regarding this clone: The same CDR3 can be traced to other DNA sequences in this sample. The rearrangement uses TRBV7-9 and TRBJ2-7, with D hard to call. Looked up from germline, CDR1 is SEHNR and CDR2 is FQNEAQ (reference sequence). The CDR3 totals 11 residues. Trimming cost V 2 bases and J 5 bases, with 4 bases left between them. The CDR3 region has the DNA TGTGCCAGCAGCTTATCTAACGAGCAGTACTTC. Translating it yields CASSLSNEQYF.